The entry below describes one T cell receptor (beta chain). It has no known antigen specificity. Base qualities are not provided; no much larger clone lies one nucleotide away. TCR beta CDR3 regions were sequenced from DNA using the immunoSEQ Assay. The paper's processing steps were these. To compute T cell density, TCR beta template counts were normalized to usable DNA, which was estimated by amplifying housekeeping genes. Richness was estimated with the preseqR package, extrapolating to 400,000 templates for PBMC samples and 120,000 templates for tissue samples. Clonality was defined by subtracting Pielou's evenness from one. Tissue-enriched TCRs were identified by differential abundance testing using productive amino-acid clonotypes, minimum total count 5 and alpha 0.1. Repertoire overlap between compartments was quantified with the Jaccard Index and Morisita Overlap Index. GLIPH grouped TCR beta CDR3s together with public tetramer-defined viral CDR3s, and a viral motif had to include at least three viral sequences and also show V-gene enrichment. TCRdb obtained this table from immuneACCESS and retained in-frame rearrangements with V and J assigned. These tables miss some clones; where compared with another copy, unresolved V genes account for less than half of the shortfall, and the remainder is unexplained. That table is the source of V, J and clone size, and D and trimming were worked out from the DNA. This sample lists roughly 86,000 clones; around four fifths were detected once. The ten top clones hold approximately 2.5% of the sample.

At diagnosis, tumor, uninvolved tumor-adjacent lung and peripheral blood were collected and then preserved as a mix of FFPE and fresh-frozen material. For TCR repertoire profiling, blood samples were analyzed as peripheral blood mononuclear cells. The CDR3, cysteine through phenylalanine, is 15 amino acids long. The read is trimmed to its CDR3 DNA, 45 bases read in frame from base 1. CDR1 and CDR2 are read off the germline V gene as SGHTA and FQGNSA. Trimming leaves V shorter by 0 bases and J shorter by 9 bases, with the junction holding 6 bases beyond the gene matches. This record belongs to a study of T cells in localized non-small cell lung cancer (dated by TCRdb to the early 2020s). About the full investigation: T cell repertoires of more than 200 early-stage NSCLC patients were analyzed, with tumors being compared against uninvolved tumor-adjacent lungs. Of the NSCLC patients, 120 to 150 were male and 85 to 110 were female, and the mean age was approximately 69 years. The cohort was made up of a few hundred treatment-naive NSCLC patients whose localized lung tumors had been resected.

What the study reported, not specific to this receptor: Multi-region tumor sequencing was not performed, so intratumor heterogeneity could not be excluded. A median of around 60 of the top 100 tumor clones turned up in the paired uninvolved adjacent lung, and around 27 of those clones also ranked among the top 100 of that same adjacent lung. Uninvolved tumor-adjacent lung showed the highest T cell clonality, higher than tumor, which suggests more focused antigenic responses in the adjacent lung. Longer overall survival was associated with higher T cell density in blood, whereas shorter survival was associated with higher clonality in adjacent lung. Because of the exploratory design, TCR variables were selected using unadjusted p-values without false-discovery rate correction.

This TCR derives from a man between 40 and 69 years old with stage I lung adenocarcinoma. The chain links TRBV7-2 with TRBJ1-5, with 9 bases in between that match TRBD1. This specimen consisted of peripheral blood, obtained before any cancer treatment. For the CDR3, the sequence is CASSLAPDRGSPQHF. The DNA sequence reads TGTGCCAGCAGCTTAGCCCCGGACAGGGGATCGCCCCAGCATTTT.